This T cell receptor (beta chain) came from a study of shared clonotypes between healthy human individuals. Germline V CDR1 and CDR2: SGHAT, FQDESV (reference sequence). Trimming took 1 base from V and 7 from J, leaving 11 bases between them. This CDR3 is built from 13 residues. Clones were read by immunoSEQ multiplex PCR, and TCRdb kept only the in-frame ones, dropping some. The sample lists over a million clones; about 98.5% were seen once. This rearrangement joins TRBV11-1 to TRBJ2-7; D uncertain. The source material was naive CD4+ T cells sorted from blood. Subset meaning: CD45RA+ positively selected. The receptor was derived from a man aged 25 to 40 in good health. The CDR3 sequence is CASSLDLVAEQYF. CDR3 DNA: TGTGCCAGCAGCTTAGATCTTGTCGCAGAGCAGTACTTC.